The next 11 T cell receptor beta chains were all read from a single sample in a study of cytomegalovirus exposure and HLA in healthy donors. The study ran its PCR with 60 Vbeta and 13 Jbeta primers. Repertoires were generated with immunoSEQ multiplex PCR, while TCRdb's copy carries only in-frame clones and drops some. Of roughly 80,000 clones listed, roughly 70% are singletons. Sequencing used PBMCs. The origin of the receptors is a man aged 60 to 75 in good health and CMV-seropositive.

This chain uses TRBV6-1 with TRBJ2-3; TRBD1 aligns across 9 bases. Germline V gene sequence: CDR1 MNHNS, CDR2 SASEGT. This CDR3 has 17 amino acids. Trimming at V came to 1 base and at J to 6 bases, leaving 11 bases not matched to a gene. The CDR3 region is CASSEGHRTGVTDTQYF. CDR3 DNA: TGTGCCAGCAGTGAAGGTCATAGGACAGGGGTCACGGATACGCAGTATTTT.

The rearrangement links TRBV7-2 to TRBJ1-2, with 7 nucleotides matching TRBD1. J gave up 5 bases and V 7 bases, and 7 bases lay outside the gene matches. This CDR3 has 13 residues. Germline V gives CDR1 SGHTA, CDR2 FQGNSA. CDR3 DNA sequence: TGTGCCAGCAACCCTACAGGGGTTTATGGCTACACCTTC. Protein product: CASNPTGVYGYTF.

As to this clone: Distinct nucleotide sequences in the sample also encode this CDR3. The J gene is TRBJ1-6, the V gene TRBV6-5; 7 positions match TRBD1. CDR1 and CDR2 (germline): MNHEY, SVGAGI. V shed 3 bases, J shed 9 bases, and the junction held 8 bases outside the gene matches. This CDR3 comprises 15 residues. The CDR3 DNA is TGTGCCAGCAGTTATGTCCCGGGACAGCTTTCACCCCTCCACTTT. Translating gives CASSYVPGQLSPLHF.

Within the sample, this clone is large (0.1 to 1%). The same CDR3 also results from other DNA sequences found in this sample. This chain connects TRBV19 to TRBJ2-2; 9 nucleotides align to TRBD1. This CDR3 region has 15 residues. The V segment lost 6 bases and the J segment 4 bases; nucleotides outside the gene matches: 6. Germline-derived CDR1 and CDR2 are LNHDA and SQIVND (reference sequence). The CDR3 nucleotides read TGTGCCAGTAGCCCAGCGACAGGGGGCACCGGGGAGCTGTTTTTT. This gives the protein CASSPATGGTGELFF.

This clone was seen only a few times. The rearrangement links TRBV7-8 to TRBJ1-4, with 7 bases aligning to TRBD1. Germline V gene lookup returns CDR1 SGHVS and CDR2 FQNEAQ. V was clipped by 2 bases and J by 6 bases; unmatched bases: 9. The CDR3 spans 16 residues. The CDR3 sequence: CASSLPIGGQDEKLFF. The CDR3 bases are TGTGCCAGCAGCTTACCTATCGGTGGACAGGATGAAAAACTGTTTTTT.

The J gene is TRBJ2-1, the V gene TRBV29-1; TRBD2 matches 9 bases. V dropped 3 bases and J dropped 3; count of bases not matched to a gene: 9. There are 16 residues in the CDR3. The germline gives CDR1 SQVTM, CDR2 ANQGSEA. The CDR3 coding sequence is TGCAGCGTTGAGGGGATTAGCGGGAGCAGCTACAATGAGCAGTTCTTC. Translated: CSVEGISGSSYNEQFF.

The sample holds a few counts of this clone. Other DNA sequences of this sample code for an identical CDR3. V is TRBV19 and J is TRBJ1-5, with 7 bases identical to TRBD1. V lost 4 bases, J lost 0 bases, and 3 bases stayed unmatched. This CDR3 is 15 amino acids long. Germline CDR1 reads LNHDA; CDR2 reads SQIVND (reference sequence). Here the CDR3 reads CASSTGTASNQPQHF. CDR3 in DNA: TGTGCCAGTAGTACAGGGACAGCTAGCAATCAGCCCCAGCATTTT. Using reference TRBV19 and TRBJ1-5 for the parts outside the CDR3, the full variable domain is DGGITQSPKYLFRKEGQNVTLSCEQNLNHDAMYWYRQDPGQGLRLIYYSQIVNDFQKGDIAEGYSVSREKKESFPLTVTSAQKNPTAFYLCASSTGTASNQPQHFGDGTRLSIL.

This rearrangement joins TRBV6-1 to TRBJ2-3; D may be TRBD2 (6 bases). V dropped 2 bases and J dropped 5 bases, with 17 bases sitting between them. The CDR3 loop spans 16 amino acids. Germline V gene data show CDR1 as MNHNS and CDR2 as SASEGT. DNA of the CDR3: TGTGCCAGCAGTGAACCCACACTGGGACTCTTAGATACGCAGTATTTT. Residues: CASSEPTLGLLDTQYF.

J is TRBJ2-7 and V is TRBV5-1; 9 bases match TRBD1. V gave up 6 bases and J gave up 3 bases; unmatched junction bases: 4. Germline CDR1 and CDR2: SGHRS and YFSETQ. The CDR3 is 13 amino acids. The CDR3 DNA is TGCGCCAGCAACCGACAGGGGGGCTACGAGCAGTACTTC. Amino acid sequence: CASNRQGGYEQYF.

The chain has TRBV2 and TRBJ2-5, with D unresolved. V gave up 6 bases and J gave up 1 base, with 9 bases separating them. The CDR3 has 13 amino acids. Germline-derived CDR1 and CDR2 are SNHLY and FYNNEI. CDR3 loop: CASSLELQETQYF. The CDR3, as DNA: TGTGCCAGCAGCCTAGAACTCCAAGAGACCCAGTACTTC.

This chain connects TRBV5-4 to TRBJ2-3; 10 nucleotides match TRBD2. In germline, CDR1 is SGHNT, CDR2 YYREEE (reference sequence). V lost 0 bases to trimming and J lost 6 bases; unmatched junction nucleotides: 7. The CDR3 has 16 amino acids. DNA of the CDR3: TGTGCCAGCAGCTTGGGGAGCGGGGGGGGATTGGATACGCAGTATTTT. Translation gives CASSLGSGGGLDTQYF. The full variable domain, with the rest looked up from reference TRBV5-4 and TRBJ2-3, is ETGVTQSPTHLIKTRGQQVTLRCSSQSGHNTVSWYQQALGQGPQFIFQYYREEENGRGNFPPRFSGLQFPNYSSELNVNALELDDSALYLCASSLGSGGGLDTQYFGPGTRLTVL.